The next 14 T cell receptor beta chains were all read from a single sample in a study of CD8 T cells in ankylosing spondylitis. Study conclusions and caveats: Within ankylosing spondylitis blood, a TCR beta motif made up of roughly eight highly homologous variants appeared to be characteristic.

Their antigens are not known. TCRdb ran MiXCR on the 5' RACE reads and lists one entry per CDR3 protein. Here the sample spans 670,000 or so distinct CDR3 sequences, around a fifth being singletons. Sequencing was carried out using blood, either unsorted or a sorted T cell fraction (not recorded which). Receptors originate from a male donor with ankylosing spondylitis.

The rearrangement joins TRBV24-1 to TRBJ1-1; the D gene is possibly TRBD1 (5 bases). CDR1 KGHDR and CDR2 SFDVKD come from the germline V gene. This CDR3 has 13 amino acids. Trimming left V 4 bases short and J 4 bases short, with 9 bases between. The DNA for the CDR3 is TGTGCCACCAGTGACCGGGACGGCACTGAAGCTTTCTTT. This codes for CATSDRDGTEAFF.

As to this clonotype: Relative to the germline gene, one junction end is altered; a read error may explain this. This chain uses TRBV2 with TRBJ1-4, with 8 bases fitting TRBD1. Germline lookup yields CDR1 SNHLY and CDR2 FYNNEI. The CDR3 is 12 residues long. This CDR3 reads CASREGQGKLFF. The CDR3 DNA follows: TGTGCCAGCAGGGAAGGACAGGGAAAACTGTTTTTT.

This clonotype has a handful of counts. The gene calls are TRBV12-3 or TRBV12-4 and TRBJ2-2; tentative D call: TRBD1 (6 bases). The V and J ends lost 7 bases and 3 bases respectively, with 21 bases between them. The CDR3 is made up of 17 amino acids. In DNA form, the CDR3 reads TGTGCCAGCATCCATATCCGGGACAAGGGAGACACCGGGGAGCTGTTTTTT. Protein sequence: CASIHIRDKGDTGELFF.

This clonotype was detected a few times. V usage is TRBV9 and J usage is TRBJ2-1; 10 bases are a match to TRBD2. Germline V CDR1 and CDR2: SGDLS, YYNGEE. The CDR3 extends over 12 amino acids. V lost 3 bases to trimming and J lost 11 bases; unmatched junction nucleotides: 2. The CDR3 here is CASSGTSGKQFF. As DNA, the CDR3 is TGTGCCAGCAGCGGGACTAGCGGCAAGCAGTTCTTC.

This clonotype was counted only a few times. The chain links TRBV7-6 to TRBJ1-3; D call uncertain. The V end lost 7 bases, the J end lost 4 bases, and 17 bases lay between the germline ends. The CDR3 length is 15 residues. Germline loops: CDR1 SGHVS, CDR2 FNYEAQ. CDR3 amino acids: CASIQGIGGGNTIYF. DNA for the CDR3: TGTGCCAGCATCCAAGGTATAGGTGGCGGAAACACCATATATTTT.

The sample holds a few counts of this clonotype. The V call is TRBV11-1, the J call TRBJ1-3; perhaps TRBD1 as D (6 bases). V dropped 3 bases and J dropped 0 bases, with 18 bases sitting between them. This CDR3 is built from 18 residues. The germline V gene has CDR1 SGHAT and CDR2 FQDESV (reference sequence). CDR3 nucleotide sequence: TGTGCCAGCAGCTTCCGGGACACCGACTCTCCCTCTGGAAACACCATATATTTT. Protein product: CASSFRDTDSPSGNTIYF.

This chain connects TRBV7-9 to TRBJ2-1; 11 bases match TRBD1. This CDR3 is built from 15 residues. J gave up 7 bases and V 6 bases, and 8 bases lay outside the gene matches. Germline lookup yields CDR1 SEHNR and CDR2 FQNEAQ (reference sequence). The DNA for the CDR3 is TGTGCCAGCAGGACCGGGACAGGGGGTTCGAATGAGCAGTTCTTC. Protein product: CASRTGTGGSNEQFF. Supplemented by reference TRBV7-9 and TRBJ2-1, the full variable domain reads DTGVSQNPRHKITKRGQNVTFRCDPISEHNRLYWYRQTLGQGPEFLTYFQNEAQLEKSRLLSDRFSAERPKGSFSTLEIQRTEQGDSAMYLCASRTGTGGSNEQFFGPGTRLTVL.

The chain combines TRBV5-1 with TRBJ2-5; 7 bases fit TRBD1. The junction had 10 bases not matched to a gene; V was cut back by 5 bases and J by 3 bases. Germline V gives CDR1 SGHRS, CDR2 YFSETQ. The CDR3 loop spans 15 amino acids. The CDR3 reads CASRTGQAVKETQYF. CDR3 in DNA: TGCGCCAGCAGAACCGGACAGGCGGTTAAAGAGACCCAGTACTTC.

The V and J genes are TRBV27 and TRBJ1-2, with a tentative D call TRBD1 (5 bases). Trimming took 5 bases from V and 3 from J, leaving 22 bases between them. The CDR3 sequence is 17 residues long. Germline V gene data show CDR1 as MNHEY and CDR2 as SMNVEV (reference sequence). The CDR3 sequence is CASSPRVKGFPDYGYTF. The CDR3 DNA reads TGTGCCAGCAGTCCCAGGGTAAAGGGGTTTCCAGACTATGGCTACACCTTC.

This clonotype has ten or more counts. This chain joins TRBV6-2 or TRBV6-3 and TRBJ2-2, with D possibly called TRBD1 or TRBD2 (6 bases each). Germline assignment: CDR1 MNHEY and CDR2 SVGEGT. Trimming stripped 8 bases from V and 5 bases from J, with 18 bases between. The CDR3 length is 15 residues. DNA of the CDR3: TGTGCCAGCCGAGAAGGGGGGCGCAGTACCGGGGAGCTGTTTTTT. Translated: CASREGGRSTGELFF.

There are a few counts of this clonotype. The CDR3 region has the DNA TGTGCCAGCAGCTTAGGACTAGCGGGCTTCGGGGATGAGCAGTTCTTC. Translating gives CASSLGLAGFGDEQFF. The V and J genes are TRBV7-3 and TRBJ2-1; 11 bases are a match to TRBD2. The junction had 8 bases not matched to a gene; V was cut back by 2 bases and J by 8 bases. This CDR3 has 16 amino acids. Germline V CDR1 and CDR2: SGHTA, FQGTGA.

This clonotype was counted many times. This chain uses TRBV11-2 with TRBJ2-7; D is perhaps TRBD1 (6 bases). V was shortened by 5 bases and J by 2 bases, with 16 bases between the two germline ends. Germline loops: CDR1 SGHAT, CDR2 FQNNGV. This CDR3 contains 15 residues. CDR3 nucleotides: TGTGCCAGCAGCCCCGGATCGACAGGCACCTACGAGCAGTACTTC. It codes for CASSPGSTGTYEQYF.

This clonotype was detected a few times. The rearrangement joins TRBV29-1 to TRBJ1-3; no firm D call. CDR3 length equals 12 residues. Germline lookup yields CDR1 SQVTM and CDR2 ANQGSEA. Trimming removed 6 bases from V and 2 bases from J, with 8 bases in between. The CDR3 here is CSVRAAGNTIYF. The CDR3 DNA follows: TGCAGCGTCCGAGCGGCTGGAAACACCATATATTTT.

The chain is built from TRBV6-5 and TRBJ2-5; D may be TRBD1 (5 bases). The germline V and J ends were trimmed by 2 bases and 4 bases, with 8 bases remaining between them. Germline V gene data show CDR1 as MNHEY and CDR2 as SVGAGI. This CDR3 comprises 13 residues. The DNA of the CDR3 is TGTGCCAGCAGTTACCGAAGGGGAGAGACCCAGTACTTC. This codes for CASSYRRGETQYF.